One T cell receptor beta chain is described in this entry. This clone was seen once. Its antigen is currently not known. Base quality data are lacking; no much larger clone is found one base away. These data come from a study of shared clonotypes between healthy human individuals (TCRdb year 2020). As for the study more broadly: The cohort included three men and a couple of women between 18 and 49 years of age. To estimate repertoire size and how much clonotype sharing occurs between individuals, the study deeply sequenced the blood TCR repertoires of 4 to 6 healthy adults. To increase sequencing depth and limit assay-specific biases, TCR repertoire library preparation and sequencing were carried out by different laboratories using diverse techniques. Per donor, three plates each were used for CD4 naive and CD4 memory, two for CD8 naive, and one for CD8 memory. Leukapheresis yielded between about 0.94 and 10 billion PBMCs per donor.

The donors were healthy, HIV-negative adults with no recently reported acute infections or vaccinations. Every donor was a Caucasian adult residing in Nashville, Tennessee, USA. CD4+ T cells were enriched by magnetic negative selection; naive cells were then positively selected on CD45RA, and the negative fraction formed the memory subset. Blood was collected by leukapheresis, and PBMCs were isolated by Ficoll-Histopaque density gradient centrifugation and then cryopreserved in liquid nitrogen vapor phase. Analytical flow cytometry was used to check the purity and quantity of every magnetically sorted T cell population. Each sorted fraction had its genomic DNA isolated and then quantified by UV absorbance on a Nanodrop 2000c. A distance of 9 bases separates the germline ends of V and J, which lose 1 base and 2 bases respectively. The germline V gene (reference sequence) provides CDR1 SGHNT and CDR2 YYREEE. The cysteine opens and the phenylalanine closes a CDR3 of 14 amino acids. Just the 42-base CDR3 DNA is kept, in frame starting at base 1.

Here is what the overall study found, with its caveats: The genetic and exposure-history diversity represented was limited by the small number of donors. Sampling was limited to blood, and TCR repertoires in tissue likely differ from TCR repertoires in blood. Pairwise subsampling indicated that sequencing depth was expected to affect the degree of clonotype sharing among donors. Approximately 5% of naive CD4, 3.5% of naive CD8, 2.3% of memory CD4, and roughly 0.4% of memory CD8 clonotypes were shared across a few donors. Compared with non-shared clonotypes, the clonotypes found in all four sorted-subset donors had higher generation probabilities. Even with the large sequencing depth, rarefaction of the sorted-subset datasets indicated that sequencing was incomplete. Naive subsets generally had larger estimated clonotype richness than memory subsets did.

TCR CDR3 regions were amplified from genomic DNA by multiplex PCR using the deep immunoSEQ assay. Extracted genomic DNA from each cell subset was distributed evenly across all wells of several immunoSEQ 96-well plates, and each plate was treated as a replicate. Each replicate PCR for sorted subsets received about 200 ng genomic DNA, equal to roughly 29,000 T cell genomes. The purified libraries were quantified using a Qubit 3.0 fluorometer, sized with a Bioanalyzer 2100, and then quantified again using the KAPA Library Quantification kit. Every immunoSEQ 96-well plate was sequenced on a separate single-read 150-cycle Illumina NextSeq 550 flow cell. The study's processing was this. The immunoSEQ output contained only junctional sequences without quality scores, so filtering could not match that applied to full-length reads. To assign V/J genes and CDR3, sequences were annotated against IMGT germline references using PyIR, a Python wrapper for IgBLAST v1.9. Reads were filtered out if the reads had weak V/J assignments (E-value above 1e-6), no CDR3, stop codons, out-of-frame junctions, or ambiguous translated residues. V3J clonotypes were defined as sequences sharing the same inferred V gene, J gene, and CDR3 amino acid sequence. Percentage overlap between repertoires was calculated by dividing the number of shared unique clonotypes by the size of the smaller repertoire. Repertoire richness was assessed with RTK rarefaction, the Chao1 estimator, and Recon v2.1 estimates of unobserved clonotypes. For all TCRbeta clonotypes obtained by the gDNA method from a few donors, generation probabilities were computed with OLGA. TCRdb provides this immuneACCESS table in a form limited to in-frame rearrangements. Some clones are lacking; in checked studies, under half of them reflect an unresolved V gene, and why the rest are absent is not known. That table supplies the V and J calls and clone size; D and trimming were determined from the DNA. The sample table shows a few million clones, and just under 95% are seen once. The ten largest make up 0.37% of the sample.

The clonotype comes from a man aged 18 to 30 in good health. Some clones in this sample may be carry-over from other donors' samples. The chain employs TRBV5-4 and TRBJ1-2; a tentative D call is TRBD1 (6 bases match). Sample: naive CD4+ T cells from PBMCs. Per the publication, the cell subset or site label means: CD45RA+ positively selected. The CDR3 loop reads CASSLSQGNYGYTF. The DNA sequence follows: TGTGCCAGCAGCTTGTCCCAGGGGAACTATGGCTACACCTTC.